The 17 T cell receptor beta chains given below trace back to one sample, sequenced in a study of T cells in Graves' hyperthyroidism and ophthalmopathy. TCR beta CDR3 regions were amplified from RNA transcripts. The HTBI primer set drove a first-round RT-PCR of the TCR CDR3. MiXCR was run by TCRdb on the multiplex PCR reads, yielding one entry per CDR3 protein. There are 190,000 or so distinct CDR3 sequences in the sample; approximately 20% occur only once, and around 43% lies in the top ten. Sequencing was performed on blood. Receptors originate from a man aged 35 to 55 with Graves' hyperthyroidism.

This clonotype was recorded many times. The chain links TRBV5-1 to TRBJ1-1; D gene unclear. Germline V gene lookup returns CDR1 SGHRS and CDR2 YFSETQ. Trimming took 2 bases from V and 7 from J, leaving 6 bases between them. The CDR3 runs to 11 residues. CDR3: CASSFGDEAFF. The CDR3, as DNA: TGCGCCAGCAGCTTCGGAGATGAAGCTTTCTTT.

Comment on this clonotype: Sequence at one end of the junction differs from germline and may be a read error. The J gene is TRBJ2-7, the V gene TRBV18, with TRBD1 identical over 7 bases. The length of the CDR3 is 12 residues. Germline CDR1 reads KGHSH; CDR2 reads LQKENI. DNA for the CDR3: TGTGCCCGCTCACCAGGGGGAGCCGAGCAGTACTTC. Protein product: CARSPGGAEQYF. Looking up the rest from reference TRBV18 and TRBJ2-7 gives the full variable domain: NAGVMQNPRHLVRRRGQEARLRCSPMKGHSHVYWYRQLPEEGLKFMVYLQKENIIDESGMPKERFSAEFPKEGPSILRIQQVVRGDSAAYFCARSPGGAEQYFGPGTRLTVT.

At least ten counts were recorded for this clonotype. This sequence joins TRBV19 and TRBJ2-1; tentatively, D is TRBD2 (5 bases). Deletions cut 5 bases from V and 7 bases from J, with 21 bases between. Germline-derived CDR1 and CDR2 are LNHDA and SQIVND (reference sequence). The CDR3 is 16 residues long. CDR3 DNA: TGTGCCAGTAGTTTCCCCCCCGGAGCTGAGCGGAATGAGCAGTTCTTC. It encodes CASSFPPGAERNEQFF.

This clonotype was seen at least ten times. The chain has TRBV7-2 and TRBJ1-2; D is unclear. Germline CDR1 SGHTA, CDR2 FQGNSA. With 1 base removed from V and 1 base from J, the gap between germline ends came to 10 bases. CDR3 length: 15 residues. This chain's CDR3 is CASSLGVGLNYGYTF. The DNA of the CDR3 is TGTGCCAGCAGCTTAGGGGTTGGGCTTAACTATGGCTACACCTTC.

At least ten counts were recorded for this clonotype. The CDR3 loop is CASGQDRTISRYGVNTEAFF. The CDR3 DNA reads as TGTGCCAGCGGACAGGACAGGACAATTAGTAGGTACGGAGTGAACACTGAAGCTTTCTTT. This chain uses TRBV6-1 with TRBJ1-1; 7 bases are a match to TRBD1. The CDR3 loop spans 20 amino acids. The germline V gene has CDR1 MNHNS and CDR2 SASEGT. The trim removed 8 bases at V and 0 bases at J, leaving 24 bases unmatched.

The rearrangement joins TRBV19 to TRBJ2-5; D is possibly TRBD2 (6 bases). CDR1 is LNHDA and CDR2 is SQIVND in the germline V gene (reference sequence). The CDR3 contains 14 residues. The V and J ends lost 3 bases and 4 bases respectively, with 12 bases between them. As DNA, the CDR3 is TGTGCCAGTAGTATTGCGGGGTTCGGAGAGACCCAGTACTTC. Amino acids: CASSIAGFGETQYF.

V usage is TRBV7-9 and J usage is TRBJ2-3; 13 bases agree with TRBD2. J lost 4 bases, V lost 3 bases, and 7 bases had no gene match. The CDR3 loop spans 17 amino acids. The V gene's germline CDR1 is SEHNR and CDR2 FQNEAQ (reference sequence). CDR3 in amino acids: CASSFPLAGGPSDTQYF. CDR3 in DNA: TGTGCCAGCAGCTTTCCACTAGCGGGGGGGCCATCAGATACGCAGTATTTT.

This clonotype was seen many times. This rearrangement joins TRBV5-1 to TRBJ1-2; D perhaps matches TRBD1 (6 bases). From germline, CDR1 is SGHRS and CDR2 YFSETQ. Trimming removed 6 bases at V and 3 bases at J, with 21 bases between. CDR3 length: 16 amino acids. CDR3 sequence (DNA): TGCGCCAGCAACGAAACAATCAGGGGCAGGGACTATGGCTACACCTTC. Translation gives CASNETIRGRDYGYTF.

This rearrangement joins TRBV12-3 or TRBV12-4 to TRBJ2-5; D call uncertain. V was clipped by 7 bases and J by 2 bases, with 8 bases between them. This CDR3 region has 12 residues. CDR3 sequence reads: CASTSGQETQYF. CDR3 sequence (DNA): TGTGCCAGCACCTCCGGGCAAGAGACCCAGTACTTC.

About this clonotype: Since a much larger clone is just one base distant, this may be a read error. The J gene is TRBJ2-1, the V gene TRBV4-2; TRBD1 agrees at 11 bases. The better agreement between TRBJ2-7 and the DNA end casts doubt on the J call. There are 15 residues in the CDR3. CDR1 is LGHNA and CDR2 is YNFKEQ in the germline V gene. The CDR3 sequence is CASSQGDRGGNEQYF. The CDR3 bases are TGTGCCAGCAGCCAAGGGGACAGGGGGGGCAATGAGCAGTACTTC.

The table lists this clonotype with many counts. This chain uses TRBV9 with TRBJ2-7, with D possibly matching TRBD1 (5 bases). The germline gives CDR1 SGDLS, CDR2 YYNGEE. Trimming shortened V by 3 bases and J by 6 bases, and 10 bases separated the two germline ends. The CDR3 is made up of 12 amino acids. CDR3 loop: CASSGQGIEQYF. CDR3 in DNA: TGTGCCAGCAGCGGTCAGGGAATCGAGCAGTACTTC.

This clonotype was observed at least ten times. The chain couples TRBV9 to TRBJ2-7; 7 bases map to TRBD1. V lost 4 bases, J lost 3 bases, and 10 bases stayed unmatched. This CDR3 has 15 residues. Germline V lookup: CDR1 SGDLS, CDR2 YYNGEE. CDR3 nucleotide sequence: TGTGCCAGCAGCCCCGTGGGGACAGCCGTCTACGAGCAGTACTTC. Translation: CASSPVGTAVYEQYF. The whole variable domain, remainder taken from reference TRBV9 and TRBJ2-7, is DSGVTQTPKHLITATGQRVTLRCSPRSGDLSVYWYQQSLDQGLQFLIQYYNGEERAKGNILERFSAQQFPDLHSELNLSSLELGDSALYFCASSPVGTAVYEQYFGPGTRLTVT.

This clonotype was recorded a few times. For the CDR3, the DNA is TGCGCCAGCAGCTTGGGCGGCGGGTGGAGCTCCTACAATGAGCAGTTCTTC. Translated, it gives CASSLGGGWSSYNEQFF. V and J are TRBV5-1 and TRBJ2-1; TRBD2 might be the D (5 bases). Germline loops: CDR1 SGHRS, CDR2 YFSETQ. The CDR3 runs to 17 residues. Trimming cost V 0 bases and J 0 bases, with 13 bases left between them.

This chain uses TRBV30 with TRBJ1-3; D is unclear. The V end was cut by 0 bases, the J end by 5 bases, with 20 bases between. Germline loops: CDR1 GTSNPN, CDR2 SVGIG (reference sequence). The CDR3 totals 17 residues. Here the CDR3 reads CAWSVFSPGIQRNTIYF. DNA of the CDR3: TGTGCCTGGAGTGTCTTCTCCCCGGGCATTCAAAGAAACACCATATATTTT.

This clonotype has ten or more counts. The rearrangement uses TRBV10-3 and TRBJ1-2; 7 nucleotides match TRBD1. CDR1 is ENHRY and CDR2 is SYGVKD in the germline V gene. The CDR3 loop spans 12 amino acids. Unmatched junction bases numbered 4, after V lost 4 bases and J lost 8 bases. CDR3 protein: CAISARGGGYTF. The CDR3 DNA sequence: TGTGCCATCAGTGCCAGGGGGGGAGGCTACACCTTC.

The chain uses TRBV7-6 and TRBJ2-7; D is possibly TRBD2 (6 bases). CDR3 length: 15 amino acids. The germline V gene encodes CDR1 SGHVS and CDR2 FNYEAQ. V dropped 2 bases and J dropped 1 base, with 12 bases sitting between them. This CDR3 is CASSLTGEASYEQYF. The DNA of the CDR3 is TGTGCCAGCAGCTTAACCGGGGAGGCATCCTACGAGCAGTACTTC. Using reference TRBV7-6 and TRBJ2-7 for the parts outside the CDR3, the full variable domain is GAGVSQSPRYKVTKRGQDVALRCDPISGHVSLYWYRQALGQGPEFLTYFNYEAQQDKSGLPNDRFSAERPEGSISTLTIQRTEQRDSAMYRCASSLTGEASYEQYFGPGTRLTVT.

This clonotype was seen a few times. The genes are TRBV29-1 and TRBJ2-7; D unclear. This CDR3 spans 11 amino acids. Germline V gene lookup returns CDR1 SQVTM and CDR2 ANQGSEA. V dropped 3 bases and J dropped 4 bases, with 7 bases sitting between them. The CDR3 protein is CSVDFGYEQYF. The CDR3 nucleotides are TGCAGCGTTGATTTCGGGTACGAGCAGTACTTC.